Shown below are 5 T cell receptor beta chains from a single sample sequenced in a study of cytomegalovirus exposure and HLA in healthy donors. Generated by immunoSEQ multiplex PCR, the TCRdb table keeps only in-frame clones and is missing some. The sample yields roughly 260,000 clones, around nine tenths seen once. Input material: PBMCs. The source of these receptors is a man younger than 30 in good health and CMV-seronegative.

The V call is TRBV2, the J call TRBJ1-1; D perhaps matches TRBD1 (6 bases). Germline V gene sequence: CDR1 SNHLY, CDR2 FYNNEI. CDR3 length: 14 amino acids. V lost 6 bases and J 0 bases, leaving 11 bases between the germline ends. CDR3 residues: CASRDSYLNTEAFF. The CDR3 nucleotides read TGTGCCAGCAGGGACAGCTATCTGAACACTGAAGCTTTCTTT. The variable domain in full, with the rest retrieved from reference TRBV2 and TRBJ1-1, is EPEVTQTPSHQVTQMGQEVILRCVPISNHLYFYWYRQILGQKVEFLVSFYNNEISEKSEIFDDQFSVERPDGSNFTLKIRSTKLEDSAMYFCASRDSYLNTEAFFGQGTRLTVV.

This chain joins TRBV29-1 and TRBJ2-3; 10 bases are shared with TRBD1. Unmatched junction bases numbered 12, after V lost 7 bases and J lost 8 bases. There are 14 residues in the CDR3. CDR1 is SQVTM, CDR2 ANQGSEA, per germline. The CDR3 here is CSGGGQGHLGTQYF. CDR3 bases: TGCAGCGGGGGGGGACAGGGGCATCTAGGTACGCAGTATTTT.

This clone came up once. The CDR3 protein is CASSPFEGAVTEAFF. DNA of the CDR3: TGTGCCAGCTCACCTTTTGAGGGGGCGGTCACTGAAGCTTTCTTT. V gene TRBV18 combines with J gene TRBJ1-1; 7 bases agree with TRBD1. The germline V gene has CDR1 KGHSH and CDR2 LQKENI. CDR3 length: 15 amino acids. V gave up 3 bases and J gave up 4 bases; unmatched junction bases: 8.

The gene calls are TRBV7-9 and TRBJ2-7, with a tentative D call TRBD2 (6 bases). Trimming shortened V by 8 bases and J by 3 bases, and 20 bases separated the two germline ends. There are 15 residues in the CDR3. CDR1 is SEHNR, CDR2 FQNEAQ, per germline (reference sequence). This CDR3 is CASGSPLSGDYEQYF. CDR3 DNA sequence: TGTGCCAGCGGTTCCCCTCTTTCGGGGGACTACGAGCAGTACTTC. Full variable domain (rest looked up from reference TRBV7-9 and TRBJ2-7): DTGVSQNPRHKITKRGQNVTFRCDPISEHNRLYWYRQTLGQGPEFLTYFQNEAQLEKSRLLSDRFSAERPKGSFSTLEIQRTEQGDSAMYLCASGSPLSGDYEQYFGPGTRLTVT.

This sequence joins TRBV7-2 and TRBJ2-7; D is unresolved. The CDR3 runs 12 residues. V was shortened by 8 bases and J by 7 bases, with 15 bases between the two germline ends. The V gene's germline CDR1 is SGHTA and CDR2 FQGNSA. The CDR3 loop is CASGLYVGEQYF. In DNA form, the CDR3 reads TGTGCCAGCGGTCTCTATGTCGGGGAGCAGTACTTC.